A single sample is the source of the 20 T cell receptor beta chains below, sequenced in a study of cytomegalovirus exposure and HLA in healthy donors. The PCR had 60 Vbeta and 13 Jbeta primers. Profiled with immunoSEQ multiplex PCR; TCRdb holds only in-frame clones, not every one. Of over 150,000 clones listed, 65% to 85% were seen once; the top ten hold around 5.2%. The sequenced sample was PBMCs. These receptors were taken from a woman aged 40-49 years in good health and CMV-seropositive.

V is TRBV6-5 and J is TRBJ2-4; D not certain. CDR3 size: 13 residues. Trimming cost V 2 bases and J 9 bases, with 11 bases left between them. Germline CDR1 reads MNHEY; CDR2 reads SVGAGI. Written as DNA, the CDR3 is TGTGCCAGCAGTTACCTCGAAAGCGCCATTCAGTACTTC. It yields the protein CASSYLESAIQYF.

The chain recombines TRBV9 with TRBJ2-3; possibly TRBD2 for D (6 bases). The CDR3 extends over 12 amino acids. Germline loops: CDR1 SGDLS, CDR2 YYNGEE. The V gene lost 3 bases and the J gene lost 5 bases, with 7 bases spanning the gap. CDR3 loop: CASSGLVDTQYF. The DNA for the CDR3 is TGTGCCAGCAGCGGACTAGTAGATACGCAGTATTTT.

The chain couples TRBV7-6 to TRBJ2-1, with a possible D match to TRBD2 (6 bases). The CDR3 totals 15 residues. V lost 4 bases, J lost 5 bases, and 15 bases lay in between. CDR1 is SGHVS and CDR2 is FNYEAQ in the germline V gene. The DNA for the CDR3 is TGTGCCAGCAGCTCCTGGGTGGCGGGAAACAATGAGCAGTTCTTC. Protein product: CASSSWVAGNNEQFF.

In nucleotides, the CDR3 is TGCGCCAGCAGCTTGCCGGAGTTCGACGAGCAGTACTTC. This codes for CASSLPEFDEQYF. The chain employs TRBV5-1 and TRBJ2-7; the D is unclear. V gave up 1 base and J gave up 5 bases, with 10 bases separating them. Looked up from germline, CDR1 is SGHRS and CDR2 is YFSETQ. The CDR3 is made up of 13 amino acids.

This clone showed up just a few times. The chain carries TRBV4-1 and TRBJ1-2; D is perhaps TRBD1 (5 bases). V dropped 2 bases and J dropped 8 bases, with 12 bases sitting between them. The CDR3 sequence is 13 residues long. The germline V gene has CDR1 MGHRA and CDR2 YSYEKL. The CDR3 bases are TGCGCCAGCAGCCAACCAGGGAACGCGGGCTACACCTTC. Its protein is CASSQPGNAGYTF.

The chain is built from TRBV10-3 and TRBJ1-2; 7 bases align to TRBD1. The junction had 4 bases not matched to a gene; V was cut back by 6 bases and J by 0 bases. The CDR3 is made up of 14 amino acids. CDR1 and CDR2 from the germline V gene are ENHRY and SYGVKD. As DNA, the CDR3 is TGTGCCATCAGGGAAGGGGGCTCTAACTATGGCTACACCTTC. This translates into CAIREGGSNYGYTF.

This chain links TRBV7-6 with TRBJ2-5; TRBD2 aligns across 12 bases. Germline loops: CDR1 SGHVS, CDR2 FNYEAQ. This CDR3 is 15 amino acids long. V lost 5 bases and J lost 4; bases outside the gene matches: 5. The CDR3 nucleotides read TGTGCCAGCAGCGTCGGGACTAGCGGGCGAGAGACCCAGTACTTC. This gives the protein CASSVGTSGRETQYF.

The rearrangement links TRBV28 to TRBJ2-7; D is ambiguous. This CDR3 is 12 amino acids long. The ends were cut back, 7 bases at V and 6 bases at J, with 13 bases in the middle. CDR1 is MDHEN and CDR2 is SYDVKM in the germline V gene. The CDR3 here is CASIGVPAEQYF. The CDR3 DNA is TGTGCCAGCATCGGAGTACCCGCCGAGCAGTACTTC.

This chain connects TRBV18 to TRBJ2-3, with D perhaps TRBD2 (5 bases). Germline-derived CDR1 and CDR2 are KGHSH and LQKENI. CDR3 size: 18 residues. Trimming stripped 1 base from V and 4 bases from J, with 21 bases between. DNA of the CDR3: TGTGCCAGCTCACCACTTTCCAAAAGTTGGGAGAGCCCAGATACGCAGTATTTT. Translated, it gives CASSPLSKSWESPDTQYF.

This clone has only one observation. The V and J genes are TRBV2 and TRBJ2-7, with TRBD1 matching 9 bases. Germline assignment: CDR1 SNHLY and CDR2 FYNNEI. This CDR3 contains 13 residues. The V and J ends lost 7 bases and 4 bases, in that order; junction bases with no gene match: 5. CDR3 nucleotides: TGTGCCAGCAAGGGGACAGGGAGTTACGAGCAGTACTTC. Translation: CASKGTGSYEQYF. The entire variable domain, with the rest obtained from reference TRBV2 and TRBJ2-7, is as follows: EPEVTQTPSHQVTQMGQEVILRCVPISNHLYFYWYRQILGQKVEFLVSFYNNEISEKSEIFDDQFSVERPDGSNFTLKIRSTKLEDSAMYFCASKGTGSYEQYFGPGTRLTVT.

Points on this clone: An end of the junction does not agree with germline; a read error may underlie this. The V gene is TRBV2, the J gene TRBJ2-5, with D hard to call. The CDR3 has 13 residues. CDR1 is SNHLY, CDR2 FYNNEI, per germline. The CDR3 DNA follows: TGTGCAAGCAGATCGTACTTCCAAGAGACCCAGTACTTC. This gives the protein CASRSYFQETQYF.

This chain links TRBV6-5 with TRBJ1-4; 11 nucleotides match TRBD1. Losses at the gene ends were 4 bases for V and 8 bases for J; bases not matched to a gene: 0. The CDR3 length is 13 residues. Germline-derived CDR1 and CDR2 are MNHEY and SVGAGI. The CDR3 here is CASSWDRGEKLFF. The CDR3 bases are TGTGCCAGCAGTTGGGACAGGGGGGAAAAACTGTTTTTT.

This clone has just one count. This chain joins TRBV18 and TRBJ2-3, with 10 bases lining up with TRBD2. The V gene end was trimmed by 2 bases and the J gene end by 3 bases; junction bases not matched to a gene: 5. Germline assignment: CDR1 KGHSH and CDR2 LQKENI. CDR3 size: 16 residues. The CDR3 sequence: CASSPKAAGGTDTQYF. The CDR3 DNA follows: TGTGCCAGCTCACCAAAAGCAGCGGGAGGGACAGATACGCAGTATTTT. Variable domain in full (rest from reference TRBV18 and TRBJ2-3): NAGVMQNPRHLVRRRGQEARLRCSPMKGHSHVYWYRQLPEEGLKFMVYLQKENIIDESGMPKERFSAEFPKEGPSILRIQQVVRGDSAAYFCASSPKAAGGTDTQYFGPGTRLTVL.

J is TRBJ2-4 and V is TRBV4-1, with D unclear. The germline V and J ends were trimmed by 0 bases and 0 bases, with 12 bases remaining between them. The CDR3 is made up of 17 amino acids. Germline loops: CDR1 MGHRA, CDR2 YSYEKL. The CDR3 DNA is TGCGCCAGCAGCCAAGAGCGAAGTACGCTAGCCAAAAACATTCAGTACTTC. Amino acid sequence: CASSQERSTLAKNIQYF.

V and J are TRBV6-5 and TRBJ1-2; D unclear. CDR3 length equals 11 residues. The germline V and J ends were trimmed by 6 bases and 6 bases, with 8 bases remaining between them. CDR1 MNHEY and CDR2 SVGAGI come from the germline V gene. The CDR3 reads CASRYLDGYTF. In DNA form, the CDR3 reads TGTGCCAGCAGGTACCTTGATGGCTACACCTTC.

This rearrangement joins TRBV2 to TRBJ2-2, with D perhaps matching TRBD2 (5 bases). The CDR3 sequence is 15 residues long. CDR1 is SNHLY, CDR2 FYNNEI, per germline. V lost 6 bases and J 10 bases, leaving 21 bases between the germline ends. The CDR3 spells CASSEGAEAFEELFF. In nucleotides, the CDR3 is TGTGCCAGCAGCGAGGGAGCGGAGGCCTTCGAGGAGCTGTTTTTT.

This clone was picked up one time. J is TRBJ2-5 and V is TRBV7-2, with TRBD2 matching 7 bases. The CDR3 is 17 residues long. Trimming cost V 1 base and J 5 bases; bases outside gene matches: 13. Germline V gene sequence: CDR1 SGHTA, CDR2 FQGNSA. CDR3 sequence: CASSLGWLAGVPETQYF. The CDR3 DNA sequence: TGTGCCAGCAGCTTAGGCTGGTTGGCGGGAGTTCCGGAGACCCAGTACTTC.

The chain combines TRBV5-1 with TRBJ2-5; 13 bases fit TRBD2. J gave up 4 bases and V 3 bases, and 6 bases lay outside the gene matches. The CDR3 sequence is 16 residues long. Germline V gene sequence: CDR1 SGHRS, CDR2 YFSETQ. The CDR3 here is CASSSTSGRARETQYF. For the CDR3, the DNA is TGCGCCAGCAGCTCTACTAGCGGGAGGGCCAGAGAGACCCAGTACTTC.

The J gene is TRBJ2-2, the V gene TRBV7-6, with 8 positions matching TRBD2. The CDR3 is 16 amino acids. Trimming at V came to 7 bases and at J to 4 bases, leaving 11 bases not matched to a gene. Germline loops: CDR1 SGHVS, CDR2 FNYEAQ. The DNA for the CDR3 is TGTGCCAGCAAGCTTAGCAGCGGGAGAGTCACCGGGGAGCTGTTTTTT. The encoded protein is CASKLSSGRVTGELFF.

The rearrangement uses TRBV2 and TRBJ1-4; no firm D call. Germline V gene lookup returns CDR1 SNHLY and CDR2 FYNNEI. The CDR3 consists of 11 residues. Trimming took off 3 bases at V and 8 bases at J, with 4 bases between the two ends. The CDR3 sequence is CASSELEKLFF. DNA of the CDR3: TGTGCCAGCAGTGAGTTAGAAAAACTGTTTTTT.